The 9 T cell receptor beta chains below all came from one sample that was sequenced in a study of cytomegalovirus exposure and HLA in healthy donors. PCR primers comprised 60 Vbeta and 13 Jbeta primers. Here immunoSEQ multiplex PCR was the method, and the copy in TCRdb shows in-frame clones only, minus some. This table has fewer than 250,000 clones, approximately 82% appearing once. The specimen sequenced was PBMCs. These TCRs come from a woman aged 45-65 years in good health and CMV-seropositive.

The chain couples TRBV6-1 to TRBJ1-5; TRBD1 matches at 8 bases. The germline V gene encodes CDR1 MNHNS and CDR2 SASEGT. This CDR3 contains 15 residues. Germline trimming cut 6 bases from V and 4 bases from J; bases unmatched to any gene: 8. In DNA form, the CDR3 reads TGTGCCAGCAGGAAATTGGACAGGGATAATCAGCCCCAGCATTTT. Its protein is CASRKLDRDNQPQHF.

CDR3 DNA: TGTGCCAGCCACGACAGGGGAACTGAAGCTTTCTTT. As protein: CASHDRGTEAFF. This chain joins TRBV6-5 and TRBJ1-1; 8 bases match TRBD1. CDR3 length equals 12 residues. V trimming: 8 bases; J trimming: 5 bases; junction bases outside the gene matches: 4. Germline lookup yields CDR1 MNHEY and CDR2 SVGAGI.

The rearrangement links TRBV7-9 to TRBJ2-3; D is uncertain. Trimming left V 2 bases short and J 6 bases short, with 6 bases between. This CDR3 is 12 amino acids long. CDR1 is SEHNR and CDR2 is FQNEAQ in the germline V gene (reference sequence). CDR3: CASSLSPDTQYF. CDR3 nucleotide sequence: TGTGCCAGCAGCTTAAGCCCGGATACGCAGTATTTT. Combining the CDR3 with reference TRBV7-9 and TRBJ2-3 gives the whole variable domain DTGVSQNPRHKITKRGQNVTFRCDPISEHNRLYWYRQTLGQGPEFLTYFQNEAQLEKSRLLSDRFSAERPKGSFSTLEIQRTEQGDSAMYLCASSLSPDTQYFGPGTRLTVL.

V is TRBV30 and J is TRBJ2-3, with 8 positions matching TRBD1. The CDR3 sequence is 15 residues long. V lost 2 bases to trimming and J lost 8 bases; unmatched junction nucleotides: 12. Germline CDR1 and CDR2: GTSNPN and SVGIG (reference sequence). The CDR3 DNA sequence: TGTGCCTGGAGTCCTAATGACAGGGGCAGGGGTACGCAGTATTTT. As protein: CAWSPNDRGRGTQYF.

This sequence joins TRBV5-4 and TRBJ2-7; 8 bases align to TRBD2. Trimming at V came to 3 bases and at J to 4 bases, leaving 18 bases not matched to a gene. CDR3 length: 18 residues. Germline CDR1 and CDR2: SGHNT and YYREEE (reference sequence). The CDR3 protein is CASSSGAFGGGPVYEQYF. CDR3 in DNA: TGTGCCAGCAGCTCCGGGGCATTCGGCGGGGGGCCGGTGTACGAGCAGTACTTC.

The chain combines TRBV5-5 with TRBJ1-1, with TRBD1 identical over 9 bases. The germline CDR1 and CDR2 sequences are SGHKS and YYEKEE (reference sequence). V was pared by 3 bases and J by 5 bases, with 2 bases of the junction left unmatched. There are 13 residues in the CDR3. The CDR3 DNA follows: TGTGCCAGCAGCTGGGACAGGGTAACTGAAGCTTTCTTT. This translates into CASSWDRVTEAFF.

This sequence joins TRBV27 and TRBJ2-7; possibly TRBD2 for D (5 bases). The CDR3 length is 14 residues. Germline CDR1 MNHEY, CDR2 SMNVEV (reference sequence). V was trimmed by 6 bases and J by 5 bases, leaving 17 bases between them. This CDR3 is CASRVTGFIHEQYF. CDR3 nucleotides: TGTGCCAGCAGGGTGACGGGGTTTATCCACGAGCAGTACTTC.

The CDR3: CSVELARGPQETQYF. In nucleotides, the CDR3 is TGCAGCGTGGAACTAGCGAGGGGACCCCAAGAGACCCAGTACTTC. The rearrangement links TRBV29-1 to TRBJ2-5; TRBD2 aligns across 7 bases. The V gene end was trimmed by 6 bases and the J gene end by 1 base; junction bases not matched to a gene: 11. The CDR3 totals 15 residues. Germline V lookup: CDR1 SQVTM, CDR2 ANQGSEA.

This chain uses TRBV9 with TRBJ2-2, with D possibly matching TRBD1 (5 bases). V lost 0 bases and J lost 6, with 9 bases in between. Germline CDR1 SGDLS, CDR2 YYNGEE. The CDR3 has 14 amino acids. The CDR3 coding sequence is TGTGCCAGCAGCGTAGCGATAGGGGCCGGGGAGCTGTTTTTT. It yields the protein CASSVAIGAGELFF.